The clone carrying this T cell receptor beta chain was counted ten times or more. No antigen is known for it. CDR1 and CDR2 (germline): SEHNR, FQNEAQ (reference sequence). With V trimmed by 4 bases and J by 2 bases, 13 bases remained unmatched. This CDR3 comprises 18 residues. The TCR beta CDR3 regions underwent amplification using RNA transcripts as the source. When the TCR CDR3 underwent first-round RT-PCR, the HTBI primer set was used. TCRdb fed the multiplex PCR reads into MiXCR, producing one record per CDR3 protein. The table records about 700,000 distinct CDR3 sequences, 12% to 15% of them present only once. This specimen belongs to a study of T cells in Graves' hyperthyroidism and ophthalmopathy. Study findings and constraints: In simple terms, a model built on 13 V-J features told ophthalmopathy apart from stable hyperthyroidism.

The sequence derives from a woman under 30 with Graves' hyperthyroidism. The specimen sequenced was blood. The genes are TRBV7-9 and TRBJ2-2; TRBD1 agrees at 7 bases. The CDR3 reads CASSSPKPTGSNTGELFF. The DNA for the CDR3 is TGTGCCAGCAGCTCGCCAAAACCGACAGGGAGCAACACCGGGGAGCTGTTTTTT. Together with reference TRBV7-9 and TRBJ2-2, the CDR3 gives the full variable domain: DTGVSQNPRHKITKRGQNVTFRCDPISEHNRLYWYRQTLGQGPEFLTYFQNEAQLEKSRLLSDRFSAERPKGSFSTLEIQRTEQGDSAMYLCASSSPKPTGSNTGELFFGEGSRLTVL.